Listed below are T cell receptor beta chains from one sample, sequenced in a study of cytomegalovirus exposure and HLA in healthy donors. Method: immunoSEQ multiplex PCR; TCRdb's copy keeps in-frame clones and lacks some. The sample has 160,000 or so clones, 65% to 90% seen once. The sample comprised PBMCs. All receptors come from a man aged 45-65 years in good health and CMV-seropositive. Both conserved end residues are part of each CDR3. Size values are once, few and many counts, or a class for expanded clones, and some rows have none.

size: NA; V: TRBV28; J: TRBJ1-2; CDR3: CASRPQGVDGYTF
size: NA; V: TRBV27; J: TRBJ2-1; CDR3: CASSLLAGEVNEQFF
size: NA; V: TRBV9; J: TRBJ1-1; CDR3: CASSGRQGELMNTEAFF
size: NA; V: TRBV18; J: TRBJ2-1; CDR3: CASSPLQTGGNNEQFF
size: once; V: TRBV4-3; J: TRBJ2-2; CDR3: CASSQTAGVGGELFF
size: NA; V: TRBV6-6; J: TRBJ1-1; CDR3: CASSPPHHRGTEAFF
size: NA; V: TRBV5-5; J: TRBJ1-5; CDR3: CASSPSGPPIIHQPQHF
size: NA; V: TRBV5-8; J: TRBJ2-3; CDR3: CASSLARDAGRGTQYF
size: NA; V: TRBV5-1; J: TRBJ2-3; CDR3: CASSFGGANTDTQYF
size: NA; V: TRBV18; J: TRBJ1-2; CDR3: CASSPSGQGLSGYTF
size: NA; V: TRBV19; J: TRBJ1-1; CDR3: CASSIGDLNTEAFF
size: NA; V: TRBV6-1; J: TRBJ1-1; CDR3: CALMGGRAGNTEAFF
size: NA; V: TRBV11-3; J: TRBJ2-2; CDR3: CASSLTGTGELFF
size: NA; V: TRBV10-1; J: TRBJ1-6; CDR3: CASSPDNLANSPLHF
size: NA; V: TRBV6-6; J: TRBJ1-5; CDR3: CASVLNRNSNQPQHF
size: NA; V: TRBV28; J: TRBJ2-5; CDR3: CASTTPNQETQYF
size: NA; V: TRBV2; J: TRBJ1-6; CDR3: CASIQSVTGTSPLHF
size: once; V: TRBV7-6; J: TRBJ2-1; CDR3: CASSQGQGWSLNEQFF
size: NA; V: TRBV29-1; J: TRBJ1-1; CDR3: CSSTRGGGSTEAFF
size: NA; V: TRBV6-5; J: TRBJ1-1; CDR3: CASSFRGTEAFF
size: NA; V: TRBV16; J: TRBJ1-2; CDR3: CASSPDSYGYTF
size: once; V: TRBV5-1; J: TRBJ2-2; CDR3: CASSFSTSGASGELFF
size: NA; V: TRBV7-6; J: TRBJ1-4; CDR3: CASSSSQQGGGEKLFF
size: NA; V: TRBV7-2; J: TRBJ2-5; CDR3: CASSYGTSGQETQYF
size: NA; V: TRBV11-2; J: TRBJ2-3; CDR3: CASSLDRGRDTQYF
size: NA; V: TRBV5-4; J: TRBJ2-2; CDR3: CASSRNSGWNTGELFF
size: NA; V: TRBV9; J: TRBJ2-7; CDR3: CASSVVKEGEQYF
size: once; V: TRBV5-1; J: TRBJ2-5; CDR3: CASSLKQYQETQYF
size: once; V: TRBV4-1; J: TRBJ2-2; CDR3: CASSQGGPGYTGELFF
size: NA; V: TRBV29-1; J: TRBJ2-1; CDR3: CSVDGDRGNEQFF
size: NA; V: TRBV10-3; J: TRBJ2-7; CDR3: CAISESRVYEQYF
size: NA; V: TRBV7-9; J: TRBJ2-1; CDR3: CASSLFGAADEQFF
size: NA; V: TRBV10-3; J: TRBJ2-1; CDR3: CAISDLQGTNEQFF
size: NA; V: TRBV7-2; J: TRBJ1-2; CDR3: CASSLAGHGINYGYTF
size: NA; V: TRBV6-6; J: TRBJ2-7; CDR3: CASSPGASGSYEQYF
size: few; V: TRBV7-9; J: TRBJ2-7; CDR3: CASSLELTYEQYF
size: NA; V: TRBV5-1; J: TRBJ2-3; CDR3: CASRGGASTDTQYF
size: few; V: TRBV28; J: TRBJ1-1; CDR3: CASSLTYPPTEAFF
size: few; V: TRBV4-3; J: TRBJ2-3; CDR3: CASSQETGGTADTQYF
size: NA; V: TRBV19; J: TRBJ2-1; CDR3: CASSINRGNEQFF
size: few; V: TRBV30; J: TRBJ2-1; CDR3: CAWSEGLAGVDEQFF
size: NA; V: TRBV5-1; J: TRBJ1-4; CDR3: CASSLTQGPATNEKLFF
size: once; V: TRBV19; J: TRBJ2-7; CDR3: CASSITGDREQYF
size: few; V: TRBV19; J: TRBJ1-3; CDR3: CASAPQFGNTIYF
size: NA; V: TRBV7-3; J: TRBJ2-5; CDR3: CASSSGVFGQGQETQYF
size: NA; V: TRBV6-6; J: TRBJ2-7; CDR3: CASILGGGGTYEQYF
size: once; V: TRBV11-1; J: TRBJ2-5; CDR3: CASSSGLAGGLQETQYF
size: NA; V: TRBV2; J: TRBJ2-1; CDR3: CASSEARWWNEQFF
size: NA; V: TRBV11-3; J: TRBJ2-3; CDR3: CASSLRSGSTDTQYF
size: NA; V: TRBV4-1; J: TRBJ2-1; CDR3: CASSPEETLHNEQFF